The 13 T cell receptor beta chains below were found in one sample sequenced in a study of CD8 T cells in Susac syndrome. RNA, at roughly 0.45 to 1 ug, was reverse transcribed with random hexamers. TCRdb recomputed calls from the immunoSEQ multiplex PCR reads with MiXCR, one row per CDR3 protein. The sample contains 330,000 or so distinct CDR3 sequences, 70% to 90% of which appear only once. Sample: CD8+ T cells from PBMCs. The receptors were sampled from a human donor with multiple sclerosis.

The chain employs TRBV7-8 and TRBJ2-7; D not resolved. This CDR3 spans 12 amino acids. The germline V and J ends were trimmed by 3 bases and 5 bases, with 8 bases remaining between them. Germline CDR1 SGHVS, CDR2 FQNEAQ. The CDR3 coding sequence is TGTGCCAGCAGCTTCTTGTCGGACGAGCAGTACTTC. This translates into CASSFLSDEQYF.

This chain links TRBV27 with TRBJ1-4; possible D gene TRBD1, 5 bases. Trimming pared 9 bases from V and 4 bases from J, leaving 12 bases between. Germline V CDR1 and CDR2: MNHEY, SMNVEV (reference sequence). CDR3 length equals 13 residues. In nucleotides, the CDR3 is TGTGCCAGTACCACAGGATATAATGAAAAACTGTTTTTT. It is translated as CASTTGYNEKLFF.

The gene calls are TRBV5-5 and TRBJ2-5; D ambiguous. Germline CDR1 is SGHKS and CDR2 is YYEKEE (reference sequence). The CDR3 contains 15 residues. Trimming took off 2 bases at V and 1 base at J, with 12 bases between the two ends. Written as DNA, the CDR3 is TGTGCCAGCAGCTTTTTTTCAGGAAGCCAAGAGACCCAGTACTTC. It codes for CASSFFSGSQETQYF.

The CDR3 nucleotides read TGTGCCAGCAGAAACTTCAACACCGGGGAGCTGTTTTTT. Protein sequence: CASRNFNTGELFF. The chain couples TRBV28 to TRBJ2-2; D unresolved. This CDR3 is built from 13 residues. Germline CDR1 reads MDHEN; CDR2 reads SYDVKM. With 6 bases removed from V and 2 bases from J, the gap between germline ends came to 7 bases.

The chain is built from TRBV20-1 and TRBJ2-7, with 7 bases that match TRBD1. V shed 6 bases, J shed 1 base, and the junction held 6 bases outside the gene matches. This CDR3 contains 13 residues. Germline V CDR1 and CDR2: DFQATT, SNEGSKA (reference sequence). The CDR3 sequence is CSAATGQSYEQYF. The CDR3 DNA is TGCAGTGCAGCAACGGGACAGTCCTACGAGCAGTACTTC.

The rearrangement links TRBV29-1 to TRBJ2-7; a possible D gene is TRBD1 (6 bases). CDR3 length equals 11 residues. V dropped 6 bases and J dropped 7 bases, with 13 bases sitting between them. CDR1 and CDR2 from the germline V gene are SQVTM and ANQGSEA. The DNA of the CDR3 is TGCAGCGTCGTGGGGGCCGGGGAGCAGTACTTC. It is translated as CSVVGAGEQYF.

This clonotype was seen more than once but under ten times. The chain carries TRBV20-1 and TRBJ2-1; TRBD2 might be the D (6 bases). Trimming removed 3 bases from V and 0 bases from J, with 9 bases in between. Germline V gene lookup returns CDR1 DFQATT and CDR2 SNEGSKA (reference sequence). The CDR3 spans 14 residues. In nucleotides, the CDR3 is TGCAGTGCTAGGGGGGGAGGCTCCTACAATGAGCAGTTCTTC. Its translation is CSARGGGSYNEQFF.

CDR3: CAWSVGTSYEQYF. In DNA form, the CDR3 reads TGTGCCTGGAGTGTAGGTACCTCCTACGAGCAGTACTTC. This rearrangement joins TRBV30 to TRBJ2-7; no firm D call. Germline lookup yields CDR1 GTSNPN and CDR2 SVGIG (reference sequence). V was pared by 0 bases and J by 0 bases, with 6 bases between. CDR3 length: 13 residues.

The chain links TRBV29-1 to TRBJ2-5, with a tentative D call TRBD1 (5 bases). The germline V gene has CDR1 SQVTM and CDR2 ANQGSEA. The V and J ends lost 3 bases and 1 base respectively, with 15 bases between them. CDR3 length: 15 amino acids. The chain's CDR3 is CSVDGQGNSQETQYF. The CDR3, as DNA: TGCAGCGTTGATGGGCAGGGAAACTCCCAAGAGACCCAGTACTTC.

This rearrangement joins TRBV29-1 to TRBJ2-1; D might be TRBD2 (7 bases). Germline V lookup: CDR1 SQVTM, CDR2 ANQGSEA. The ends were cut back, 7 bases at V and 6 bases at J, with 19 bases in the middle. CDR3 size: 14 residues. The CDR3 spells CSDRPGGGGNEQFF. The CDR3 nucleotides are TGCAGCGACCGCCCCGGGGGAGGGGGCAATGAGCAGTTCTTC.

The chain links TRBV4-3 to TRBJ2-3; TRBD2 matches 16 bases. CDR3 length: 20 amino acids. Germline trimming cut 3 bases from V and 2 bases from J; bases unmatched to any gene: 11. The V gene's germline CDR1 is LGHNA and CDR2 YSLEER. The CDR3 protein is CASSQELGTSGRATTDTQYF. CDR3 nucleotide sequence: TGCGCCAGCAGCCAGGAACTCGGGACTAGCGGGAGGGCCACCACAGATACGCAGTATTTT.

The CDR3 DNA reads as TGTGCCAGCAGCCGGCAAGGGGTTTATGGCTACACCTTC. Its translation: CASSRQGVYGYTF. This chain links TRBV27 with TRBJ1-2; D may be TRBD1 (5 bases). Germline assignment: CDR1 MNHEY and CDR2 SMNVEV (reference sequence). The CDR3 has 13 residues. Trimming removed 6 bases from V and 5 bases from J, with 13 bases in between.

V usage is TRBV9 and J usage is TRBJ2-1, with 10 bases matching TRBD2. The germline gives CDR1 SGDLS, CDR2 YYNGEE. V dropped 4 bases and J dropped 8; count of bases not matched to a gene: 12. The CDR3 contains 16 residues. Written as DNA, the CDR3 is TGTGCCAGCAGCCCACCATTAGCGGGGGGAGGGGATGAGCAGTTCTTC. This gives the protein CASSPPLAGGGDEQFF.